This T cell receptor (beta chain) appears in the sequencing data of a study of T cell changes during pregnancy in multiple sclerosis. Sequencing used immunoSEQ multiplex PCR; TCRdb keeps in-frame clones, though not all of them. The table records 70,000 to 95,000 clones, about 93% of them present only once. V was pared by 3 bases and J by 1 base, with 7 bases of the junction left unmatched. The CDR3 sequence is 17 residues long. From germline, CDR1 is LNHNV and CDR2 YYDKDF (reference sequence). This specimen consisted of peripheral blood, obtained in the first trimester of pregnancy. This TCR came from a female donor with multiple sclerosis, enrolled in a pregnancy study. The rearrangement links TRBV15 to TRBJ2-3, with 10 bases that match TRBD2. The CDR3 nucleotides are TGTGCCACCAGCAGCATTCTTCTAGCGGGGGGCACAGATACGCAGTATTTT. It is translated as CATSSILLAGGTDTQYF.